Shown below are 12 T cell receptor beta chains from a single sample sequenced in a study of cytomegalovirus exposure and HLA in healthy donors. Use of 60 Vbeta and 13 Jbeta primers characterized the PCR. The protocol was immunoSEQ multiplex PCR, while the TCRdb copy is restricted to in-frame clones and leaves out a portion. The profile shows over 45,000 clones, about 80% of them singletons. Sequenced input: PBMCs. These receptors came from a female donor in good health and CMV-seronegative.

The CDR3 loop reads CASSFRGDEQYF. CDR3 in DNA: TGTGCCAGCAGTTTCAGGGGAGACGAGCAGTACTTC. The chain carries TRBV6-6 and TRBJ2-7; possible D gene TRBD1, 6 bases. This CDR3 is 12 amino acids long. The V end lost 4 bases, the J end lost 5 bases, and 9 bases lay between the germline ends. Germline V gene sequence: CDR1 MNHNY, CDR2 SVGAGI (reference sequence).

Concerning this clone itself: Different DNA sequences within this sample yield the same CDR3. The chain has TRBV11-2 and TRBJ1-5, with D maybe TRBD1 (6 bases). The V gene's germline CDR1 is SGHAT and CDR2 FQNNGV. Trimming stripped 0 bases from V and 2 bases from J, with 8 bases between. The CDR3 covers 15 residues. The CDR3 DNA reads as TGTGCCAGCAGCTTAGACAGGGGTGGCAATCAGCCCCAGCATTTT. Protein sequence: CASSLDRGGNQPQHF.

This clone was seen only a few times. This chain's CDR3 is CASSRTSAAGAYHGYTF. The CDR3 bases are TGTGCCAGCAGCCGCACATCGGCCGCAGGGGCTTATCATGGCTACACCTTC. The J gene is TRBJ1-2, the V gene TRBV4-2, with a possible D match to TRBD1 (6 bases). This CDR3 comprises 17 residues. Germline V lookup: CDR1 LGHNA, CDR2 YNFKEQ. Trimming removed 4 bases at V and 6 bases at J, with 24 bases between.

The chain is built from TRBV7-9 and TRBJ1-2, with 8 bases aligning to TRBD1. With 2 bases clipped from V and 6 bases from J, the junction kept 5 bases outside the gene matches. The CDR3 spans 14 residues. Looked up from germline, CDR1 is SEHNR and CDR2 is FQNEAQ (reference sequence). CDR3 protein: CASSLQGAFDGYTF. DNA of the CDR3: TGTGCCAGCAGCTTACAGGGGGCGTTTGATGGCTACACCTTC.

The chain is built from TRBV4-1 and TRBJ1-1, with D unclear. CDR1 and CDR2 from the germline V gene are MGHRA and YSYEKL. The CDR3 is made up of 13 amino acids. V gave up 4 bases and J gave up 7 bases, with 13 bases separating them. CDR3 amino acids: CASSPEKYREAFF. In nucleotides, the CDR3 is TGCGCCAGCAGCCCCGAGAAGTACCGTGAAGCTTTCTTT.

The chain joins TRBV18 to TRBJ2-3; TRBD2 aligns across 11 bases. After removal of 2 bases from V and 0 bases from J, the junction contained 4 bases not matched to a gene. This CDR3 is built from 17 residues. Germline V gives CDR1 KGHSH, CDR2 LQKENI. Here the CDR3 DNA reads TGTGCCAGCTCACCAATAGCGGGGGGGCCTAGCACAGATACGCAGTATTTT. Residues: CASSPIAGGPSTDTQYF.

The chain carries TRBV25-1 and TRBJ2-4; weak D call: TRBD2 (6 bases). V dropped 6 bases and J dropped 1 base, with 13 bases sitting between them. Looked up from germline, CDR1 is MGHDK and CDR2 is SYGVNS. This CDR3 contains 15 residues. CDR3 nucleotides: TGTGCCAGCAGGAGGAGGGATCGGGCCAAAAACATTCAGTACTTC. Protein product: CASRRRDRAKNIQYF.

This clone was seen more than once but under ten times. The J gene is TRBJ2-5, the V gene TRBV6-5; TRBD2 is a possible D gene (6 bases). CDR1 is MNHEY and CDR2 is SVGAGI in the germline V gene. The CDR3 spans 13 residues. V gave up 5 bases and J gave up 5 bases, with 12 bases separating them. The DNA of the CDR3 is TGTGCCAGCAGTGGGACGGGGGTGGAGACCCAGTACTTC. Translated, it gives CASSGTGVETQYF.

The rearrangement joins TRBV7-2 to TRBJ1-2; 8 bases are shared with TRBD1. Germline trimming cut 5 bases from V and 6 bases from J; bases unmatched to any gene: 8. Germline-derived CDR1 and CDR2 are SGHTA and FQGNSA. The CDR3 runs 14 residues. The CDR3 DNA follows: TGTGCCAGCAGCCTTGACAGGGGTGTGCATGGCTACACCTTC. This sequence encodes CASSLDRGVHGYTF.

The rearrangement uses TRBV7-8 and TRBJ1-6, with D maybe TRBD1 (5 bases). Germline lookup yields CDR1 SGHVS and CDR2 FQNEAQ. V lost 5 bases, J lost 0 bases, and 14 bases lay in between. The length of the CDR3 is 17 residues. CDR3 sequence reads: CASSPGLPSSYNSPLHF. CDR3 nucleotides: TGTGCCAGCAGCCCGGGACTTCCGAGCTCCTATAATTCACCCCTCCACTTT.

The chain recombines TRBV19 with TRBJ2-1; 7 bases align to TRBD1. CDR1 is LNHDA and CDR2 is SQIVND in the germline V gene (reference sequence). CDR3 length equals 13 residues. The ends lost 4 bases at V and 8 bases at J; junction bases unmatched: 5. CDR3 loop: CASSTDRRDEQFF. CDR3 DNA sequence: TGTGCCAGTAGTACGGACAGGCGGGATGAGCAGTTCTTC. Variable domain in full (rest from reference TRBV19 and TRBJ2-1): DGGITQSPKYLFRKEGQNVTLSCEQNLNHDAMYWYRQDPGQGLRLIYYSQIVNDFQKGDIAEGYSVSREKKESFPLTVTSAQKNPTAFYLCASSTDRRDEQFFGPGTRLTVL.

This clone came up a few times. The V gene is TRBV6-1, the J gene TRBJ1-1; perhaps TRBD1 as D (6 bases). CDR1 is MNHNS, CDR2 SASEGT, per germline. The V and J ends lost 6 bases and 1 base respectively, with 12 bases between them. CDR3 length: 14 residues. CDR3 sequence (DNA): TGTGCCAGCAGGCCGAGGGGACAGAACACTGAAGCTTTCTTT. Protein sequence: CASRPRGQNTEAFF.